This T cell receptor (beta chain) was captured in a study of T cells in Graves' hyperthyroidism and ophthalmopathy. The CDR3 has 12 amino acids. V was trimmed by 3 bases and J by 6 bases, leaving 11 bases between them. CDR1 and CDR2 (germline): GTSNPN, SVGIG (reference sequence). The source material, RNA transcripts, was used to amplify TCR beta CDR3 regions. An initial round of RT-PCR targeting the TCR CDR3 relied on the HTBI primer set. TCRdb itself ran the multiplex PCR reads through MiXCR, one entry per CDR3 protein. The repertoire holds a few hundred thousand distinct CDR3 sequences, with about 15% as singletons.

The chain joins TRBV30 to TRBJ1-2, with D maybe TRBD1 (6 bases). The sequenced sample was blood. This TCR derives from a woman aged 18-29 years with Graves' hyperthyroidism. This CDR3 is CAWRMDSNGYTF. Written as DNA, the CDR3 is TGTGCCTGGAGAATGGACAGTAATGGCTACACCTTC.